One and the same sample provided the 5 T cell receptor beta chains below, sequenced in a study of cytomegalovirus exposure and HLA in healthy donors. It was with 60 Vbeta and 13 Jbeta primers that the PCR ran. Generated by immunoSEQ multiplex PCR, the TCRdb table keeps only in-frame clones and is missing some. The sample records fewer than 80,000 clones, around two thirds being singletons. The sequencing input was PBMCs. The origin of the receptors is a woman aged 45-59 years in good health and CMV-seropositive.

The rearrangement uses TRBV9 and TRBJ1-2, with D possibly being TRBD1 (5 bases). The CDR3 consists of 15 residues. V was shortened by 0 bases and J by 2 bases, with 11 bases between the two germline ends. Germline CDR1 is SGDLS and CDR2 is YYNGEE. The CDR3 is CASSVGGAANYGYTF. As DNA, the CDR3 is TGTGCCAGCAGCGTAGGTGGGGCGGCGAACTATGGCTACACCTTC.

The chain employs TRBV6-5 and TRBJ1-2; D may be TRBD1 (6 bases). CDR3 length: 14 residues. The V end was cut by 8 bases, the J end by 3 bases, with 16 bases between. Germline V gene data show CDR1 as MNHEY and CDR2 as SVGAGI. The CDR3 sequence: CASRTNRAHYGYTF. The CDR3 DNA reads TGTGCCAGCCGAACCAACAGGGCTCACTATGGCTACACCTTC.

This clone was seen a few times. The chain combines TRBV25-1 with TRBJ1-4, with 7 bases identical to TRBD1. J was trimmed by 8 bases and V by 4 bases; bases with no gene match: 13. The germline V gene has CDR1 MGHDK and CDR2 SYGVNS. The CDR3 has 16 residues. CDR3 residues: CASSASADRKGEKLFF. CDR3 sequence (DNA): TGTGCCAGCAGTGCCTCGGCGGACAGGAAGGGAGAAAAACTGTTTTTT.

This chain uses TRBV29-1 with TRBJ2-1; D possibly corresponds to TRBD1 (5 bases). Germline values: CDR1 SQVTM, CDR2 ANQGSEA. There are 13 residues in the CDR3. Trimming cost V 7 bases and J 5 bases, with 15 bases left between them. The CDR3, as DNA: TGCAGCGCCATGGCAGGGAAGGACAATGAGCAGTTCTTC. Protein sequence: CSAMAGKDNEQFF.

Turning to this clone: The sample contains more than one DNA sequence encoding this CDR3. The chain has TRBV10-3 and TRBJ1-5, with D maybe TRBD1 (6 bases). Per the germline V gene, CDR1 is ENHRY and CDR2 is SYGVKD. Trimming shortened V by 8 bases and J by 4 bases, and 15 bases separated the two germline ends. This CDR3 is built from 14 residues. Here the CDR3 DNA reads TGTGCCATCGGACCTTTGGGGGCGAATCAGCCCCAGCATTTT. This translates into CAIGPLGANQPQHF.